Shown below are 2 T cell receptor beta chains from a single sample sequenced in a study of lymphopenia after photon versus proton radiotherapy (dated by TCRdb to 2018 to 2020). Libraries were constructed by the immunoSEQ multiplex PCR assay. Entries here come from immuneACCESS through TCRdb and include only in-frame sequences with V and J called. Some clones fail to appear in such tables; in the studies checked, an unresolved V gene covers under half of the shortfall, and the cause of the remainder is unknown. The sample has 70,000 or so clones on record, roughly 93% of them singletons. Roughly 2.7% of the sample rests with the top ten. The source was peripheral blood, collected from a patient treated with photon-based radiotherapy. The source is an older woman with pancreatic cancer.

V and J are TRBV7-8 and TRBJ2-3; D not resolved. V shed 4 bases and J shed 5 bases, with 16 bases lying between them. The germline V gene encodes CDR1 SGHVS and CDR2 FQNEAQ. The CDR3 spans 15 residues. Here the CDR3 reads CASSSLLSPGDTQYF. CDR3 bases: TGTGCCAGCAGCTCCCTTTTGAGCCCCGGAGATACGCAGTATTTT.

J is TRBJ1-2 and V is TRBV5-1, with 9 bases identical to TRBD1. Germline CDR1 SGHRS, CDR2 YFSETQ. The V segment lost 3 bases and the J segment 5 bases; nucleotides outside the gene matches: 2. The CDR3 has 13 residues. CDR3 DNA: TGCGCCAGCAGCTCTGACAGGGGGTATGGCTACACCTTC. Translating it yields CASSSDRGYGYTF. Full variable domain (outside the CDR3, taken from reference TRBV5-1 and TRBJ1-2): KAGVTQTPRYLIKTRGQQVTLSCSPISGHRSVSWYQQTPGQGLQFLFEYFSETQRNKGNFPGRFSGRQFSNSRSEMNVSTLELGDSALYLCASSSDRGYGYTFGSGTRLTVV.